This is a list of T cell receptor beta chains from one sample in a study of cytomegalovirus exposure and HLA in healthy donors. Sequenced by immunoSEQ multiplex PCR; TCRdb stores in-frame clones only, minus some. The sample consists of around 120,000 clones, around 79% of them appearing once. Source material: PBMCs. The source of these receptors is a woman aged 35 to 49 in good health and CMV-seronegative. Both conserved end residues are part of each CDR3. Each record gives: D gene, clone size, J gene, V gene, CDR3 DNA, CDR3 protein. D genes are given only for firm matches. Clone size is given for some rows only: seen once, a few or many times, or a class if the clone is expanded.

NA	NA	TRBJ1-1	TRBV5-4	TGTGCCAGCAGCTTGGGGGGGGGAATCCCTGAAGCTTTCTTT	CASSLGGGIPEAFF
TRBD1	NA	TRBJ2-1	TRBV5-4	TGTGCCAGCAGCTCGGCTCCCGGGACAGACTCTTACAATGAGCAGTTCTTC	CASSSAPGTDSYNEQFF
TRBD1	NA	TRBJ2-2	TRBV5-5	TGTGCCAGCAGCCAGATAGGGACAGGATACACCGGGGAGCTGTTTTTT	CASSQIGTGYTGELFF
NA	NA	TRBJ1-3	TRBV5-1	TGCGCCAGCAGCTTGGCCGGGATTGGAAACACCATATATTTT	CASSLAGIGNTIYF
NA	NA	TRBJ2-2	TRBV29-1	TGCAGCGTTCAACAGGCTGGGGACACCGGGGAGCTGTTTTTT	CSVQQAGDTGELFF
NA	once	TRBJ2-2	TRBV13	TGTGCCAGCAGCACCACTCCCGGGGAGCTGTTTTTT	CASSTTPGELFF
NA	NA	TRBJ2-3	TRBV2	TGTGCCAGTCATAGCGATAGTGTGACAGATACGCAGTATTTT	CASHSDSVTDTQYF
NA	few	TRBJ1-3	TRBV18	TGTGCCAGCTCACCATTTACGGTCATGAGCTCTGGAAACACCATATATTTT	CASSPFTVMSSGNTIYF
NA	once	TRBJ1-1	TRBV19	TGTGCCAGCCCTGACAGGTCGAACACTGAAGCTTTCTTT	CASPDRSNTEAFF
NA	NA	TRBJ2-7	TRBV7-2	TGTGCCAGCAGCTTTGGAGCGACCTCCTACGAGCAGTACTTC	CASSFGATSYEQYF
NA	NA	TRBJ1-1	TRBV5-6	TGTGCCAGCAGCTTGGGCAGGCAGAACACTGAAGCTTTCTTT	CASSLGRQNTEAFF
NA	NA	TRBJ1-2	TRBV7-2	TGTGCCAGCAGCTTGGGCGACAGGGGCTACACCTTC	CASSLGDRGYTF
TRBD1	few	TRBJ2-1	TRBV28	TGTGCCAGCAGGACAGGGGGCTCCTACAATGAGCAGTTCTTC	CASRTGGSYNEQFF
TRBD1	NA	TRBJ1-1	TRBV29-1	TGCAGCGTCGGAGACAGGGGCACTGAAGCTTTCTTT	CSVGDRGTEAFF
TRBD2	NA	TRBJ2-1	TRBV7-2	TGTGCCAGCAGCTTAGAACTGCGGGGGGGCCTGGATGAGCAGTTCTTC	CASSLELRGGLDEQFF
NA	once	TRBJ2-4	TRBV7-9	TGTGCCAGCAGCGGACAGTCCGGAAACATTCAGTACTTC	CASSGQSGNIQYF
TRBD1	NA	TRBJ1-5	TRBV2	TGTGCCAGAACGAGCGGACAGGGGAATCAGCCCCAGCATTTT	CARTSGQGNQPQHF
NA	NA	TRBJ2-7	TRBV6-6	TGTGCCAGCAGTTACACTCGCTCCTACGAGCAGTACTTC	CASSYTRSYEQYF
NA	few	TRBJ2-2	TRBV10-3	TGTGCCACGGCACAGGGCATTCCCGTCGGGGAGCTGTTTTTT	CATAQGIPVGELFF
NA	NA	TRBJ1-6	TRBV5-4	TGTGCCAGCAGCTTGGACAGGGAGGGATACTCACCCCTCCACTTT	CASSLDREGYSPLHF
TRBD2	NA	TRBJ2-5	TRBV19	TGTGCCAGTAGTATAGGCGGACTAGCGAAGCAACGGACCCAGTACTTC	CASSIGGLAKQRTQYF
TRBD2	NA	TRBJ2-1	TRBV29-1	TGCAGCGCCCACCTAGCGGGGGGGTCCCGTAATGAGCAGTTCTTC	CSAHLAGGSRNEQFF
TRBD1	NA	TRBJ2-3	TRBV10-1	TGCGCCAGCAGTGGACAACCGGGACAGGGGGCAGATACGCAGTATTTT	CASSGQPGQGADTQYF
TRBD2	NA	TRBJ2-3	TRBV2	TGTGCCAGCAGTGTGACTAGCGGAAGCACAGATACGCAGTATTTT	CASSVTSGSTDTQYF
TRBD1	NA	TRBJ2-7	TRBV19	TGTGCCAGTAGTATAGGCCGGACAGGGGCCGGGGAGCAGTACTTC	CASSIGRTGAGEQYF
NA	NA	TRBJ2-1	TRBV10-1	TGCGCCAGCAGCTCCGGGAGCGGGAATGAGCAGTTCTTC	CASSSGSGNEQFF
NA	NA	TRBJ2-7	TRBV7-2	TGTGCCAGCAGCCCCGGGGTCCCGAGGGAGCAGTACTTC	CASSPGVPREQYF
NA	NA	TRBJ2-1	TRBV5-4	TGTGCCAGCAGCTTGGACAGAAATGAGCAGTTCTTC	CASSLDRNEQFF
NA	NA	TRBJ1-4	TRBV28	TGTGCCAGCAGTTTAGACAGTAATGAAAAACTGTTTTTT	CASSLDSNEKLFF
NA	NA	TRBJ2-7	TRBV11-2	TGTGCCAGCAGTACCGGCTACGAGCAGTACTTC	CASSTGYEQYF
NA	NA	TRBJ1-3	TRBV5-1	TGCGCCAGCAGCTCGGGGATGGGAAACACCATATATTTT	CASSSGMGNTIYF
TRBD1	once	TRBJ1-2	TRBV28	TGTGCCAGCAGTTTGCCGAATTCGGGACAGGTCTATGGCTACACCTTC	CASSLPNSGQVYGYTF
NA	NA	TRBJ2-4	TRBV4-1	TGCGCCAGCAGCCAAGATCCGAGGGAAAGCATTCAGTACTTC	CASSQDPRESIQYF
TRBD1	NA	TRBJ2-7	TRBV12-5	TGTGCTAGTGGTTTGAGGCGGGACAGGGGCGTTTACGAGCAGTACTTC	CASGLRRDRGVYEQYF
TRBD1	NA	TRBJ2-2	TRBV6-6	TGTGCCAGCAGTTCGACAGGGGGAGCGGGGGAGCTGTTTTTT	CASSSTGGAGELFF
TRBD2	NA	TRBJ2-2	TRBV27	TGTGCCAGCCAAGGACTAGCGGGATACACCGGGGAGCTGTTTTTT	CASQGLAGYTGELFF
NA	NA	TRBJ1-5	TRBV5-6	TGTGCCAGCAGCTTTTCGAATCAGCCCCAGCATTTT	CASSFSNQPQHF
NA	NA	TRBJ2-7	TRBV7-9	TGTGCCAGCAGCCAAATCTACGAGCAGTACTTC	CASSQIYEQYF
TRBD2	NA	TRBJ2-7	TRBV4-3	TGCGCCAGCGGGGGGACTAGCCGCTACGAGCAGTACTTC	CASGGTSRYEQYF
TRBD1	NA	TRBJ1-1	TRBV4-3	TGCGCCAGCAGCCAAGGGGACAGGGTGTTGTGGACTGAAGCTTTCTTT	CASSQGDRVLWTEAFF
NA	NA	TRBJ2-2	TRBV7-9	TGTTCCAGCAGCTTGGAGGGGGGGGAGCTGTTTTTT	CSSSLEGGELFF
NA	NA	TRBJ2-1	TRBV2	TGTGCCAGCAGGTGGGCGGGGGCGCGGGGTGAGCAGTTCTTC	CASRWAGARGEQFF
TRBD1	NA	TRBJ2-5	TRBV11-2	TGTGCCAGCAGCCCCGGACAGGGAGGAGAGACCCAGTACTTC	CASSPGQGGETQYF